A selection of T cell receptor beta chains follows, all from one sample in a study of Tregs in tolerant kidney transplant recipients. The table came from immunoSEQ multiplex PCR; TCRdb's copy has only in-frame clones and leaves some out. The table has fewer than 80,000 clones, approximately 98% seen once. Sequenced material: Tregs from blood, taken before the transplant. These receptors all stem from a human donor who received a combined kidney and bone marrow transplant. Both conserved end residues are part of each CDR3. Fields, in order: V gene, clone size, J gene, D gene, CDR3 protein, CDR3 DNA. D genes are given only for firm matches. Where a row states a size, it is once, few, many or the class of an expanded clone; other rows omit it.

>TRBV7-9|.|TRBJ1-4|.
CASSLVQVEKLFF
TGTGCCAGCAGCTTAGTGCAGGTTGAAAAACTGTTTTTT
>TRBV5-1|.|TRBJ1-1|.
CASSFGAGVFEAFF
TGCGCCAGCAGCTTTGGGGCAGGGGTTTTTGAAGCTTTCTTT
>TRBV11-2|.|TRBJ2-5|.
CASSPRAALPETQYF
TGTGCCAGCAGCCCGCGGGCAGCTCTCCCAGAGACCCAGTACTTC
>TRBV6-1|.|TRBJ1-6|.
CASSTTGAYNSPLHF
TGTGCCAGCAGCACAACCGGGGCCTATAATTCACCCCTCCACTTT
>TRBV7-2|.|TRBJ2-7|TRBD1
CASSPWTGAVGEQYF
TGTGCCAGCAGCCCGTGGACAGGGGCGGTTGGCGAGCAGTACTTC
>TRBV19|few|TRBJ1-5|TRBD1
CASGQGFLSQPQHF
TGTGCCAGTGGACAGGGTTTCCTAAGTCAGCCCCAGCATTTT
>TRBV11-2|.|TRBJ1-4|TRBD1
CASSPWDRGREKLFF
TGTGCCAGCAGCCCCTGGGACAGGGGGAGGGAAAAACTGTTTTTT
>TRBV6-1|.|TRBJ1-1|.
CASSPGWEGPPEAFF
TGTGCCAGCAGCCCCGGGTGGGAGGGGCCCCCGGAAGCTTTCTTT
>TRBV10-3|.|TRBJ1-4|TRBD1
CAISTGTGGEKLFF
TGTGCCATCAGTACCGGGACAGGAGGGGAAAAACTGTTTTTT
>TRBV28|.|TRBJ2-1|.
CASSFSVYGSYNEQFF
TGTGCCAGCAGTTTTTCAGTGTATGGCTCCTACAATGAGCAGTTCTTC
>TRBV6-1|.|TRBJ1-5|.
CASRRDIYQPQHF
TGTGCCAGCAGGAGGGACATTTATCAGCCCCAGCATTTT
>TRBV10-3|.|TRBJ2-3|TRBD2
CAISESLAGSTDTQYF
TGTGCCATCAGTGAGTCCCTAGCGGGGAGCACAGATACGCAGTATTTT
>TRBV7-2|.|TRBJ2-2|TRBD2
CASSLQAGGNTGELFF
TGTGCCAGCAGCTTACAAGCGGGAGGCAACACCGGGGAGCTGTTTTTT
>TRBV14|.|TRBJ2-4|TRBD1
CASSATGGYWAKNIQYF
TGTGCCAGCAGCGCCACAGGGGGCTACTGGGCCAAAAACATTCAGTACTTC
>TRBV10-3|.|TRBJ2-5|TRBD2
CAIREAGASQETQYF
TGTGCCATCCGTGAAGCGGGGGCCAGCCAAGAGACCCAGTACTTC
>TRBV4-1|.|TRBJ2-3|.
CASSQDGTRTDTQYF
TGCGCCAGCAGCCAAGATGGGACTCGCACAGATACGCAGTATTTT
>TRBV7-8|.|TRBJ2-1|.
CASSLDQGFGEQFF
TGTGCCAGCAGCCTCGACCAGGGGTTTGGTGAGCAGTTCTTC
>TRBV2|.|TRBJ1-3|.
CASSEEGTPGNTIYF
TGTGCCAGCAGTGAAGAAGGGACACCTGGAAACACCATATATTTT
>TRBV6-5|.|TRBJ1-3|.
CVSSSYPRASGNTIYF
TGTGTCAGCAGTTCCTATCCGAGGGCCTCTGGAAACACCATATATTTT
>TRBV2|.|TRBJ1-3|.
CASRTTGNTIYF
TGTGCCAGCAGAACGACAGGAAACACCATATATTTT
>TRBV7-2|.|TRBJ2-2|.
CASSLVRVSAGELFF
TGTGCCAGCAGCTTAGTGAGGGTATCGGCCGGGGAGCTGTTTTTT
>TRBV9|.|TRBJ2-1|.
CASSFGDDNEQFF
TGTGCCAGCAGCTTCGGGGATGACAATGAGCAGTTCTTC
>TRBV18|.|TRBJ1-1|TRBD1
CASSPAQTGGYAFF
TGTGCCAGCTCACCGGCGCAGACAGGGGGCTATGCTTTCTTT
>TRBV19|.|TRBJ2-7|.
CASSPRLPPYEQYF
TGTGCCAGTAGTCCTCGACTACCCCCCTACGAGCAGTACTTC
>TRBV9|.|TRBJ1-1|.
CASSVARGTEAFF
TGTGCCAGCAGCGTAGCTCGGGGGACTGAAGCTTTCTTT
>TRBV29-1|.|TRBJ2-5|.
CSVVLSGGETQYF
TGCAGCGTTGTACTATCCGGGGGAGAGACCCAGTACTTC
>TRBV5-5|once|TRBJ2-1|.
CASSNPGQGNNEQFF
TGTGCCAGCAGTAACCCGGGACAAGGTAATAATGAGCAGTTCTTC
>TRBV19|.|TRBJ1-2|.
CASAIRSGLNYGYTF
TGTGCCAGTGCGATAAGGTCAGGGTTAAACTATGGCTACACCTTC
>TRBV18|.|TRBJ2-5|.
CASSPLLGMGETQYF
TGTGCCAGCTCACCGTTGTTGGGCATGGGAGAGACCCAGTACTTC
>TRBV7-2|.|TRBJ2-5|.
CASSLGQVTQYF
TGTGCCAGCAGCTTAGGGCAAGTGACCCAGTACTTC
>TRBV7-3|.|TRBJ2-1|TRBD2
CASSLMLAGASSYNEQFF
TGTGCCAGCAGCTTAATGCTAGCGGGAGCTAGCTCCTACAATGAGCAGTTCTTC
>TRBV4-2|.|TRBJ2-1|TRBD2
CASSHGGGGNEQFF
TGTGCCAGCAGCCATGGCGGGGGGGGGAATGAGCAGTTCTTC
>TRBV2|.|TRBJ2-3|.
CASSVRLRTDTQYF
TGTGCCAGCAGTGTAAGACTACGCACAGATACGCAGTATTTT
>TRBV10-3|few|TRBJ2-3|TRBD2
CAISDPWEGVGDTQYF
TGTGCCATCAGTGACCCCTGGGAGGGCGTGGGAGATACGCAGTATTTT
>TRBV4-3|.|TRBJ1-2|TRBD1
CASSQEGSIFQGAYGYTF
TGCGCCAGCAGCCAAGAGGGATCGATTTTTCAGGGGGCCTATGGCTACACCTTC
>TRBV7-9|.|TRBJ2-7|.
CASSSQGLREQYF
TGTGCCAGCAGCTCCCAGGGTCTTCGGGAGCAGTACTTC
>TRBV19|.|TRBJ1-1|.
CASSIGLTVTEAFF
TGTGCCAGTAGTATTGGGCTAACGGTTACTGAAGCTTTCTTT
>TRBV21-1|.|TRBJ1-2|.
CASSKDGRAANYGYTF
TGTGCCAGCAGCAAAGATGGGAGGGCTGCTAACTATGGCTACACCTTC
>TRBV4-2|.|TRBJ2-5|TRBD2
CASSPLVSSGAWGETQYF
TGTGCCAGCAGCCCTTTAGTTAGTAGCGGGGCTTGGGGAGAGACCCAGTACTTC
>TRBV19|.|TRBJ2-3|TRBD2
CASSLGTSRLGTQYF
TGTGCCAGTAGTCTCGGGACTAGCAGATTAGGTACGCAGTATTTT
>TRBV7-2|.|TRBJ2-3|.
CASSLVYTDTQYF
TGTGCCAGCAGCTTAGTGTACACAGATACGCAGTATTTT
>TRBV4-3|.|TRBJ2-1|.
CASSQRSIRYNEQFF
TGCGCCAGCAGCCAACGGTCCATCCGCTACAATGAGCAGTTCTTC
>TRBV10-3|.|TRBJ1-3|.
CAISDLFSGNTIYF
TGTGCCATCAGTGACCTGTTCTCTGGAAACACCATATATTTT
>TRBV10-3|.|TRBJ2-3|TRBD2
CAISGLARDTQYF
TGTGCCATCAGTGGACTAGCGCGAGATACGCAGTATTTT